These 18 T cell receptor beta chains came from one sample sequenced in a study of graft-versus-host responses after intestinal transplantation. Assay: immunoSEQ multiplex PCR; the TCRdb copy retains only in-frame clones and omits some. This table holds nearly 95,000 clones, around 93% found once. These TCRs' antigens remain unknown. The source was unstimulated CD8+ T cells sorted from spleen or lymph node cells, collected before intestinal transplant. These receptors came from a human donor who received an intestinal transplant.

Remarks on this clone: Other DNA sequences in this sample translate to the same CDR3. In DNA, the CDR3 is TGTGCCAGCAGCTTGGGGACAGGGGCCTACGAGCAGTACTTC. Its translation: CASSLGTGAYEQYF. This sequence joins TRBV5-6 and TRBJ2-7; 9 bases line up with TRBD1. Germline V gene data show CDR1 as SGHDT and CDR2 as YYEEEE. CDR3 length equals 14 residues. V was pared by 0 bases and J by 2 bases, with 0 bases of the junction left unmatched.

The rearrangement links TRBV30 to TRBJ1-6, with TRBD1 matching 7 bases. The CDR3 has 16 amino acids. Germline CDR1 GTSNPN, CDR2 SVGIG (reference sequence). Losses at the gene ends were 4 bases for V and 6 bases for J; bases not matched to a gene: 12. CDR3 sequence: CAWNLQGSKSNSPLHF. For the CDR3, the DNA is TGTGCCTGGAACTTACAGGGGTCAAAGTCTAATTCACCCCTCCACTTT.

The chain combines TRBV29-1 with TRBJ2-1, with 8 bases that match TRBD1. The trim removed 6 bases at V and 0 bases at J, leaving 4 bases unmatched. CDR1 SQVTM and CDR2 ANQGSEA come from the germline V gene. The CDR3 is 14 amino acids. CDR3 in amino acids: CSVWTGSSYNEQFF. The CDR3 DNA reads as TGCAGCGTGTGGACAGGGAGCTCCTACAATGAGCAGTTCTTC.

This chain uses TRBV27 with TRBJ2-7; tentatively, D is TRBD1 (5 bases). The CDR3 covers 13 residues. The germline gives CDR1 MNHEY, CDR2 SMNVEV (reference sequence). The V and J ends lost 5 bases and 3 bases respectively, with 11 bases between them. CDR3 bases: TGTGCCAGCAGTACGCTGACAGACTACGAGCAGTACTTC. Residues: CASSTLTDYEQYF.

The chain employs TRBV4-3 and TRBJ2-3; D is uncertain. The CDR3 has 15 amino acids. Germline V gene sequence: CDR1 LGHNA, CDR2 YSLEER. V was cut by 1 base and J by 0 bases, with 8 bases left in between. CDR3 in amino acids: CASSQVAVSTDTQYF. CDR3 in DNA: TGCGCCAGCAGCCAAGTGGCGGTTAGCACAGATACGCAGTATTTT.

The chain combines TRBV7-9 with TRBJ1-4, with no clear D. V dropped 0 bases and J dropped 4 bases, with 12 bases sitting between them. CDR1 and CDR2 (germline): SEHNR, FQNEAQ (reference sequence). The CDR3 consists of 16 residues. CDR3 in amino acids: CASSLARGGVNEKLFF. In DNA form, the CDR3 reads TGTGCCAGCAGCTTAGCGCGGGGAGGAGTTAATGAAAAACTGTTTTTT.

In this sample, this clone turned up once. CDR3 protein: CAWSAGTGNEQYF. CDR3 coding DNA: TGTGCCTGGAGTGCAGGGACAGGGAACGAGCAGTACTTC. This chain links TRBV30 with TRBJ2-7; 9 bases match TRBD1. This CDR3 contains 13 residues. Losses at the gene ends were 1 base for V and 5 bases for J; bases not matched to a gene: 3. Germline CDR1 reads GTSNPN; CDR2 reads SVGIG (reference sequence).

Only one count was recorded for this clone. The V call is TRBV13, the J call TRBJ2-1; 9 bases are shared with TRBD1. Losses at the gene ends were 5 bases for V and 5 bases for J; bases not matched to a gene: 7. The CDR3 covers 15 residues. Germline CDR1 reads PRHDT; CDR2 reads FYEKMQ (reference sequence). The CDR3 is CASSPTGTGNNEQFF. The CDR3 DNA reads as TGTGCCAGCAGCCCGACCGGGACAGGGAACAATGAGCAGTTCTTC.

The chain employs TRBV9 and TRBJ2-2; a possible D gene is TRBD1 (5 bases). The CDR3 contains 16 residues. Trimming cost V 6 bases and J 1 base, with 16 bases left between them. Germline-derived CDR1 and CDR2 are SGDLS and YYNGEE. CDR3 DNA: TGTGCCAGCACCGGTGCGAAGGGGATGAACACCGGGGAGCTGTTTTTT. Translation gives CASTGAKGMNTGELFF.

V usage is TRBV5-6 and J usage is TRBJ2-7, with 9 bases lining up with TRBD2. The junction had 5 bases not matched to a gene; V was cut back by 4 bases and J by 0 bases. Germline assignment: CDR1 SGHDT and CDR2 YYEEEE. The CDR3 runs to 15 residues. Here the CDR3 reads CASSVSGGSSYEQYF. For the CDR3, the DNA is TGTGCCAGCAGCGTGAGCGGGGGGAGCTCCTACGAGCAGTACTTC.

The chain combines TRBV30 with TRBJ2-3; no firm D call. Trimming took off 0 bases at V and 5 bases at J, with 15 bases between the two ends. Germline lookup yields CDR1 GTSNPN and CDR2 SVGIG (reference sequence). The CDR3 length is 15 residues. CDR3 DNA: TGTGCCTGGAGTGTACTCCAAGGTTCGGGAGATACGCAGTATTTT. It is translated as CAWSVLQGSGDTQYF.

The chain recombines TRBV2 with TRBJ2-3, with 10 bases aligning to TRBD2. The trim removed 4 bases at V and 4 bases at J, leaving 8 bases unmatched. CDR3 length: 16 residues. In germline, CDR1 is SNHLY, CDR2 FYNNEI. DNA of the CDR3: TGTGCCAGCAGTGGATATGAGCGGGGGGGCGCAGATACGCAGTATTTT. As protein: CASSGYERGGADTQYF.

The gene calls are TRBV19 and TRBJ1-2; D is perhaps TRBD1 (6 bases). V lost 1 base and J 4 bases, leaving 10 bases between the germline ends. This CDR3 is 14 amino acids long. CDR1 is LNHDA and CDR2 is SQIVND in the germline V gene (reference sequence). CDR3 in DNA: TGTGCCAGTAGTATAGGCGTGACAGGCTATGGCTACACCTTC. It specifies CASSIGVTGYGYTF.

The V and J genes are TRBV2 and TRBJ2-7; tentative D call: TRBD2 (5 bases). Germline V gene data show CDR1 as SNHLY and CDR2 as FYNNEI. V dropped 4 bases and J dropped 0 bases, with 16 bases sitting between them. The CDR3 loop spans 16 amino acids. The CDR3 DNA reads as TGTGCCAGCAGTGGGACCCGGGATCCCACCTCCTACGAGCAGTACTTC. It yields the protein CASSGTRDPTSYEQYF.

This clone showed up just once. J is TRBJ2-7 and V is TRBV27; TRBD2 matches 10 bases. Per germline, CDR1 MNHEY and CDR2 SMNVEV (reference sequence). There are 14 residues in the CDR3. V shed 0 bases, J shed 4 bases, and the junction held 0 bases outside the gene matches. CDR3 protein: CASSLSSGGYEQYF. In DNA form, the CDR3 reads TGTGCCAGCAGTTTATCTAGCGGGGGGTACGAGCAGTACTTC.

The genes are TRBV10-2 and TRBJ1-1, with D hard to call. Germline CDR1 is WSHSY and CDR2 is SAAADI. V lost 1 base and J lost 4, with 13 bases in between. The CDR3 sequence is 15 residues long. CDR3 protein: CASSEWEGMRTEAFF. The CDR3 DNA reads as TGCGCCAGCAGTGAGTGGGAGGGAATGCGCACTGAAGCTTTCTTT.

The chain has TRBV10-3 and TRBJ2-3; 7 bases match TRBD2. V was pared by 0 bases and J by 4 bases, with 4 bases of the junction left unmatched. Germline V gene data show CDR1 as ENHRY and CDR2 as SYGVKD. The CDR3 runs 15 residues. As DNA, the CDR3 is TGTGCCATCAGTGAGTCTGGTGGGGGGGCAGATACGCAGTATTTT. This codes for CAISESGGGADTQYF.

The V gene is TRBV10-3, the J gene TRBJ2-3; 9 positions match TRBD1. With V trimmed by 4 bases and J by 4 bases, 15 bases remained unmatched. Germline values: CDR1 ENHRY, CDR2 SYGVKD. This CDR3 has 18 residues. CDR3 sequence: CAISGELKQGATSDTQYF. DNA of the CDR3: TGTGCCATCAGTGGCGAGCTGAAACAGGGGGCGACTTCAGATACGCAGTATTTT.